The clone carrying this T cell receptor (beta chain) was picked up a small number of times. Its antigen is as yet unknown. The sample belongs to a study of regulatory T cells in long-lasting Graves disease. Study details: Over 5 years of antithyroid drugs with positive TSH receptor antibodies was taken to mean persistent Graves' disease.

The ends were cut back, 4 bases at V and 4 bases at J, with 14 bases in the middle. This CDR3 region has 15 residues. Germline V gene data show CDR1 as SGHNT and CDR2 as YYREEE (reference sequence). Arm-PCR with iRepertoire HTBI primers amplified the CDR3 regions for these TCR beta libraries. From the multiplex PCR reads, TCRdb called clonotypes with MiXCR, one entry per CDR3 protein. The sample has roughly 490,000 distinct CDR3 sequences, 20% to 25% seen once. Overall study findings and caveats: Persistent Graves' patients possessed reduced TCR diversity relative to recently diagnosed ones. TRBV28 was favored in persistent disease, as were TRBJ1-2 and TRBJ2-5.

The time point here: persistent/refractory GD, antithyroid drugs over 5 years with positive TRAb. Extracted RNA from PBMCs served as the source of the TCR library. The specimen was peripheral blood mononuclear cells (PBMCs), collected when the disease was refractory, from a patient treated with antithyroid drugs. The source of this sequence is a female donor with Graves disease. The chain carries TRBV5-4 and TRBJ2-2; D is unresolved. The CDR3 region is CASSKGIGPTGELFF. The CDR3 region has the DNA TGTGCCAGCAGCAAAGGAATAGGGCCCACCGGGGAGCTGTTTTTT.